The clone carrying this T cell receptor (beta chain) has at least ten counts. Its target is unknown. The data stem from a study of spatial heterogeneity in lung cancer. Study conclusions and caveats: Tracking of tumor mutation counts was seen in expanded intratumoral alpha and beta TCR counts.

Documented time point: sample taken at primary tumor resection. CDR1 and CDR2 from the germline V gene are SGHTA and FQGNSA. This CDR3 is built from 15 residues. V lost 1 base to trimming and J lost 5 bases; unmatched junction nucleotides: 5. TCRdb passed the 5' RACE reads through MiXCR, listing each CDR3 protein once. The data show around 100,000 distinct CDR3 sequences, 4.4% seen once. The chain links TRBV7-2 to TRBJ2-1; 7 bases fit TRBD1. This TCR was recovered from a male donor with early-stage non-small cell lung cancer. This material consisted of lung tumor tissue, taken at surgery. The CDR3 spells CASSLEGQINNEQFF. For the CDR3, the DNA is TGTGCCAGCAGCTTAGAGGGACAGATAAACAATGAGCAGTTCTTC.